The sequence of this T cell receptor beta chain was determined in a study of blood T cell repertoires in COVID-19. A single count supports this clone. Other DNA sequences from this sample encode an identical CDR3 as well. The study assigned cohorts using participant-reported clinical history. Within the 2 weeks before study entry, each person in the exposed group met a COVID-19 case. Measured with immunoSEQ multiplex PCR; TCRdb has only the in-frame clones, and not every one. The sample lists 270,000 or so clones; more than 85% were seen once. Sequences were obtained from PBMCs or T cells enriched from blood (not recorded which). The sequence was collected from a man aged 35-49 years who had been exposed to COVID-19.

CDR3 DNA: TGTGCCAGCAGTTCCCTCAACTATGGCTACACCTTC. Protein product: CASSSLNYGYTF. The chain couples TRBV28 to TRBJ1-2; D gene uncertain. The CDR3 runs 12 residues. Looked up from germline, CDR1 is MDHEN and CDR2 is SYDVKM. The V gene lost 4 bases and the J gene lost 2 bases, with 5 bases spanning the gap.